This T cell receptor beta chain was identified during a study of blood T cell repertoires in COVID-19. Turning to the study itself: The United States, Italy and Spain were the sources of the acute and convalescent COVID-19 samples. T cells, B-cell-depleted T cells, or PBMCs provided the cDNA or gDNA that served as material.

In the source study's methods: Reference gene primers were amplified, and this amplification served to estimate nucleated cell counts. Sequencing used immunoSEQ multiplex PCR; TCRdb keeps in-frame clones, though not all of them. Clone size and the V and J calls come from that table; the DNA yielded D and trimming. The sample comprises about 300,000 clones, around 88% of which are singletons, and roughly 1.1% rests with the top ten. The CDR3 contains 16 residues. In germline, CDR1 is SGHRS, CDR2 YFSETQ. V was pared by 4 bases and J by 3 bases, with 10 bases of the junction left unmatched. Sample: peripheral blood. The TCR comes from a woman aged 50 to 60 with acute or convalescent COVID-19. The rearrangement uses TRBV5-1 and TRBJ1-5; TRBD1 aligns across 7 bases. The CDR3 here is CASSPGDSLVNQPQHF. The CDR3 DNA is TGCGCCAGCAGCCCGGGGGACAGCCTTGTCAATCAGCCCCAGCATTTT.